A single sample is the source of the 21 T cell receptor beta chains below, sequenced in a study of T cells after yellow fever vaccination. TCRdb re-derived calls from the 5' RACE reads in MiXCR, one entry per CDR3 protein. The repertoire has approximately 260,000 distinct CDR3 sequences, roughly 5.2% of them found once; the top ten carry about 3.5%. This material consisted of CD4+ T cells sorted from PBMCs, taken on the day of the yellow fever booster vaccination. These receptors were obtained from a man between 18 and 29 years old who received the YFV17D yellow fever vaccine.

The genes are TRBV2 and TRBJ1-5; D may be TRBD1 (6 bases). CDR1 SNHLY and CDR2 FYNNEI come from the germline V gene. V was cut by 5 bases and J by 6 bases, with 14 bases left in between. This CDR3 has 14 amino acids. The CDR3 spells CASSRQGTGQPQHF. The CDR3 nucleotides are TGTGCCAGCAGTCGGCAGGGGACGGGTCAGCCCCAGCATTTT.

This clonotype was seen repeatedly, ten times or more. The chain combines TRBV29-1 with TRBJ2-7; tentatively, D is TRBD1 or TRBD2 (5 bases each). Germline V lookup: CDR1 SQVTM, CDR2 ANQGSEA. V gave up 6 bases and J gave up 0 bases, with 12 bases separating them. The CDR3 runs 13 residues. The CDR3 here is CSVSQGDSYEQYV. CDR3 DNA: TGCAGCGTATCGCAGGGAGACTCCTACGAGCAGTACGTC.

This clonotype was detected many times. V gene TRBV5-1 combines with J gene TRBJ1-3; 11 bases align to TRBD1. The V gene's germline CDR1 is SGHRS and CDR2 YFSETQ. The CDR3 covers 16 residues. V was pared by 5 bases and J by 0 bases, with 4 bases of the junction left unmatched. DNA for the CDR3: TGCGCCAGCAGTTCCGGGACAGGGGGCTCTGGAAACACCATATATTTT. This gives the protein CASSSGTGGSGNTIYF.

This clonotype was observed a few times. The rearrangement joins TRBV4-1 to TRBJ2-1; 10 bases line up with TRBD2. Looked up from germline, CDR1 is MGHRA and CDR2 is YSYEKL. J lost 12 bases, V lost 3 bases, and 14 bases had no gene match. This CDR3 contains 16 residues. The DNA of the CDR3 is TGCGCCAGCAGCCACGAACCCCAGCGGGGGGGTCGAGGGCAGTTCTTC. Its translation: CASSHEPQRGGRGQFF.

This chain joins TRBV12-3 or TRBV12-4 and TRBJ1-1; D perhaps matches TRBD1 (6 bases). Between the trimmed V and J ends, which lost 6 bases and 6 bases, there was a span of 17 bases. The CDR3 totals 14 residues. The CDR3 DNA is TGTGCCAGCAGCCCAACTCAGGGGATACCTGAAGCTTTCTTT. It yields the protein CASSPTQGIPEAFF.

This chain joins TRBV7-2 and TRBJ2-3; D not certain. CDR3 size: 15 residues. V was clipped by 2 bases and J by 1 base, with 10 bases between them. The germline V gene has CDR1 SGHTA and CDR2 FQGNSA. The CDR3: CASSLPDQGTDTQYF. CDR3 nucleotide sequence: TGTGCCAGCAGCTTACCGGATCAGGGCACAGATACGCAGTATTTT.

The sample holds many counts of this clonotype. The genes are TRBV18 and TRBJ1-1, with D tentatively TRBD1 (5 bases). The V gene's germline CDR1 is KGHSH and CDR2 LQKENI. The V end lost 4 bases, the J end lost 4 bases, and 16 bases lay between the germline ends. The CDR3 totals 15 residues. The CDR3 DNA is TGTGCCAGCTCACTCATGACAACGGGGGGCACTGAAGCTTTCTTT. The encoded protein is CASSLMTTGGTEAFF.

Ten or more counts support this clonotype. The V and J genes are TRBV12-3 or TRBV12-4 and TRBJ2-1; D possibly corresponds to TRBD1 (5 bases). Trimming pared 2 bases from V and 6 bases from J, leaving 8 bases between. The CDR3 length is 13 residues. CDR3 DNA: TGTGCCAGCAGTTTAATGACAGTCAATGAGCAGTTCTTC. Protein product: CASSLMTVNEQFF.

This clonotype was counted a few times. The CDR3 DNA is TGTGCCAGCAGCCTTACGGGACTAGGCTACGAGCAGTACGTC. Its translation is CASSLTGLGYEQYV. The chain joins TRBV5-8 to TRBJ2-7; 8 bases align to TRBD2. The V gene end was trimmed by 4 bases and the J gene end by 3 bases; junction bases not matched to a gene: 6. CDR3 length equals 14 residues. CDR1 and CDR2 (germline): SGHTS, YDEGEE.

This clonotype has a count of ten or more. This chain joins TRBV10-3 and TRBJ1-4; 8 bases are shared with TRBD1. The CDR3 totals 14 residues. Germline V gene sequence: CDR1 ENHRY, CDR2 SYGVKD. Trimming at V came to 4 bases and at J to 8 bases, leaving 6 bases not matched to a gene. CDR3 sequence reads: CAISAGTGVEKLFF. CDR3 in DNA: TGTGCCATCAGTGCCGGGACAGGTGTGGAAAAACTGTTTTTT.

The J gene is TRBJ1-1, the V gene TRBV6-2 or TRBV6-3; D gene ambiguous. Trimming stripped 10 bases from V and 5 bases from J, with 11 bases between. Germline V lookup: CDR1 MNHEY, CDR2 SVGEGT. This CDR3 region has 11 residues. CDR3 residues: CAILSGTEAFF. In DNA form, the CDR3 reads TGTGCCATCCTGTCGGGAACTGAAGCTTTCTTT.

The sample holds a few counts of this clonotype. This chain connects TRBV27 to TRBJ2-5; 14 nucleotides match TRBD2. Germline CDR1 reads MNHEY; CDR2 reads SMNVEV (reference sequence). V trimming: 5 bases; J trimming: 3 bases; junction bases outside the gene matches: 2. The CDR3 has 15 residues. Written as DNA, the CDR3 is TGTGCCAGCAGTGGACTAGCGGGGGGCGAAGAGACCCAGTACTTC. Translating it yields CASSGLAGGEETQYF.

This clonotype appeared many times. The rearrangement joins TRBV20-1 to TRBJ2-2; D is undetermined. The germline V gene has CDR1 DFQATT and CDR2 SNEGSKA (reference sequence). The CDR3 extends over 13 amino acids. Trimming removed 3 bases from V and 6 bases from J, with 11 bases in between. The CDR3 DNA reads as TGCAGTGCTAGCCGATCCCCGGCCGGGGAGCTGTTTTTT. Its protein is CSASRSPAGELFF.

This clonotype appeared a few times. The chain employs TRBV7-9 and TRBJ1-6, with 7 nucleotides matching TRBD1. CDR1 and CDR2 from the germline V gene are SEHNR and FQNEAQ (reference sequence). V dropped 5 bases and J dropped 4; count of bases not matched to a gene: 11. The CDR3 length is 17 residues. CDR3 loop: CASSNRGDWGYNSPLHF. Written as DNA, the CDR3 is TGTGCCAGCAGCAACAGGGGCGACTGGGGTTATAATTCACCCCTCCACTTT.

In this sample, this clonotype turned up many times. The rearrangement links TRBV6-1 to TRBJ2-4; the D is unclear. This CDR3 has 12 residues. Trimming cost V 6 bases and J 7 bases, with 10 bases left between them. CDR1 is MNHNS and CDR2 is SASEGT in the germline V gene. The CDR3 protein is CASSVDPNIQYF. CDR3 DNA sequence: TGTGCCAGCAGCGTTGACCCTAACATTCAGTACTTC.

This clonotype was counted between two and nine times. This CDR3 is CASSRDPGTVNSPLHF. The CDR3 DNA reads TGTGCCAGCAGCCGAGATCCGGGAACAGTGAATTCACCCCTCCACTTT. The rearrangement uses TRBV7-2 and TRBJ1-6; D is ambiguous. Deletions cut 5 bases from V and 7 bases from J, with 18 bases between. The germline V gene has CDR1 SGHTA and CDR2 FQGNSA. CDR3 size: 16 residues.

The chain recombines TRBV9 with TRBJ1-1; possible D gene TRBD1, 6 bases. Per the germline V gene, CDR1 is SGDLS and CDR2 is YYNGEE. The CDR3 loop spans 16 amino acids. V was trimmed by 4 bases and J by 0 bases, leaving 16 bases between them. The CDR3 DNA reads TGTGCCAGCAGCTCCCCGTCGGGACAATTGAACACTGAAGCTTTCTTT. Amino acids: CASSSPSGQLNTEAFF.

The genes are TRBV19 and TRBJ2-3; D ambiguous. CDR1 and CDR2 (germline): LNHDA, SQIVND (reference sequence). The ends were cut back, 2 bases at V and 4 bases at J, with 4 bases in the middle. The CDR3 sequence is 12 residues long. The CDR3 DNA is TGTGCCAGTAGTATATACCCAGATACGCAGTATTTT. Protein product: CASSIYPDTQYF.

This clonotype was picked up a small number of times. The rearrangement uses TRBV20-1 and TRBJ2-7; 12 nucleotides match TRBD1. The CDR3 has 14 amino acids. CDR1 is DFQATT and CDR2 is SNEGSKA in the germline V gene (reference sequence). The junction had 7 bases not matched to a gene; V was cut back by 4 bases and J by 6 bases. CDR3 loop: CSAIPGQGASEQYF. The CDR3 coding sequence is TGCAGTGCTATACCGGGACAGGGGGCGTCCGAGCAGTACTTC.

This clonotype was observed many times. The CDR3 sequence: CASTGDGGISETQYF. The CDR3 coding sequence is TGCGCCAGCACCGGGGACGGGGGGATCAGTGAGACCCAGTACTTC. This sequence joins TRBV5-1 and TRBJ2-5, with TRBD2 identical over 7 bases. Germline loops: CDR1 SGHRS, CDR2 YFSETQ. The junction had 13 bases not matched to a gene; V was cut back by 6 bases and J by 5 bases. The CDR3 has 15 residues.

This clonotype was seen more than once but under ten times. The gene calls are TRBV30 and TRBJ2-7; D ambiguous. The germline V and J ends were trimmed by 5 bases and 3 bases, with 5 bases remaining between them. Germline V lookup: CDR1 GTSNPN, CDR2 SVGIG (reference sequence). The CDR3 covers 10 residues. CDR3: CAWGFYEQYF. For the CDR3, the DNA is TGTGCCTGGGGGTTCTACGAGCAGTACTTC.